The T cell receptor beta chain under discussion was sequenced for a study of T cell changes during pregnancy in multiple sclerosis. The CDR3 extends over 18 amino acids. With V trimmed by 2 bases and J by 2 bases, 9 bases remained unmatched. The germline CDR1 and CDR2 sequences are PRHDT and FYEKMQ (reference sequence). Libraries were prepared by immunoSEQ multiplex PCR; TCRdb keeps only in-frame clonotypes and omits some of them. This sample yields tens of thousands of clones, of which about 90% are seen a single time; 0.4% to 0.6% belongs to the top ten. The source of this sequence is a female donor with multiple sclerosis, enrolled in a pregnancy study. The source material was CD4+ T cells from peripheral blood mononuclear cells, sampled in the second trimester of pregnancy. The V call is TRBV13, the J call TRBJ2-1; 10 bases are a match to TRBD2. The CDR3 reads CASSLRLAGVDPYNEQFF. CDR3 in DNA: TGTGCCAGCAGCTTAAGGCTAGCGGGAGTCGACCCCTACAATGAGCAGTTCTTC.